This T cell receptor beta chain was profiled in a study of OX40 agonist ivuxolimab in advanced cancers. Study background: Every 2 weeks, patients received ivuxolimab intravenously, dosed at 0.01 to 10 mg/kg. Partial responses were recorded for three patients, including one with hepatocellular carcinoma and two with cutaneous melanoma.

Any history of autoimmune disease or systemic immunosuppression disqualified patients. The table came from immunoSEQ multiplex PCR; TCRdb's copy has only in-frame clones and leaves some out. The data contain tens of thousands of clones, 80% to 95% of them seen just once; the ten biggest clones take up 10% to 15%. Here the sequenced sample was CD4+ or CD8+ T cells sorted from blood, taken in a trial of the OX40 agonist ivuxolimab. The sequence was obtained from an adult with an advanced solid tumor such as melanoma, head and neck, liver or kidney cancer.

The CDR3 DNA is TGTGCCAGCAGCCCGACGGACAGCCATGGAAAATATGGCTACACCTTC. Translating gives CASSPTDSHGKYGYTF. This chain joins TRBV4-2 and TRBJ1-2; a weak D match, TRBD1 (6 bases). From germline, CDR1 is LGHNA and CDR2 YNFKEQ. V lost 4 bases and J lost 5, with 20 bases in between. The CDR3 consists of 16 residues.